Below are 12 T cell receptor beta chains sequenced from a single sample in a study of OX40 agonist ivuxolimab in advanced cancers. Clones were read by immunoSEQ multiplex PCR, and TCRdb kept only the in-frame ones, dropping some. The sample consists of roughly 71,000 clones, about nine tenths of them appearing once. Source: CD4+ or CD8+ T cells sorted from blood, taken in a trial of the OX40 agonist ivuxolimab. Receptors originate from an adult with an advanced solid tumor such as melanoma, head and neck, liver or kidney cancer.

This chain joins TRBV7-2 and TRBJ1-1; TRBD1 matches 7 bases. The CDR3 length is 15 residues. Trimming at V came to 3 bases and at J to 1 base, leaving 5 bases not matched to a gene. CDR1 is SGHTA, CDR2 FQGNSA, per germline. For the CDR3, the DNA is TGTGCCAGCAGCTTGGAGGGACAGCCGAACACTGAAGCTTTCTTT. It translates to CASSLEGQPNTEAFF.

The genes are TRBV7-9 and TRBJ1-1, with D perhaps matching TRBD1 (5 bases). Germline loops: CDR1 SEHNR, CDR2 FQNEAQ (reference sequence). V shed 3 bases and J shed 4 bases, with 9 bases lying between them. The CDR3 sequence is 13 residues long. Written as DNA, the CDR3 is TGTGCCAGCAGCTTTGGACAAACCACTGAAGCTTTCTTT. Its protein product is CASSFGQTTEAFF.

This rearrangement joins TRBV11-3 to TRBJ2-3; no reliable D call. CDR3 size: 12 residues. Germline V lookup: CDR1 SGHNT, CDR2 YENEEA. V lost 3 bases, J lost 5 bases, and 6 bases lay in between. CDR3 loop: CASSFVEDTQYF. The CDR3 nucleotides are TGTGCCAGCAGCTTTGTAGAAGATACGCAGTATTTT.

The CDR3 sequence is CASSLEGGMVYEQYF. The CDR3 DNA follows: TGTGCCAGCAGCTTAGAAGGCGGGATGGTTTACGAGCAGTACTTC. This chain uses TRBV11-2 with TRBJ2-7; the D gene is possibly TRBD2 (6 bases). Looked up from germline, CDR1 is SGHAT and CDR2 is FQNNGV. This CDR3 comprises 15 residues. With 0 bases removed from V and 4 bases from J, the gap between germline ends came to 13 bases.

The chain is built from TRBV10-3 and TRBJ2-1, with 7 bases lining up with TRBD2. The trim removed 2 bases at V and 2 bases at J, leaving 0 bases unmatched. The length of the CDR3 is 14 residues. The V gene's germline CDR1 is ENHRY and CDR2 SYGVKD. CDR3 nucleotides: TGTGCCATCAGTGAGACTAGCGCCTACAATGAGCAGTTCTTC. This codes for CAISETSAYNEQFF.

This clone was detected once. This chain links TRBV2 with TRBJ2-7, with 9 nucleotides matching TRBD2. The CDR3 length is 13 residues. Germline V gives CDR1 SNHLY, CDR2 FYNNEI. With V trimmed by 5 bases and J by 3 bases, 2 bases remained unmatched. CDR3 protein: CASSLAGYYEQYF. CDR3 nucleotides: TGTGCCAGCAGTCTAGCGGGATACTACGAGCAGTACTTC.

V usage is TRBV2 and J usage is TRBJ2-6; D is unclear. CDR3 length: 15 amino acids. The V and J ends lost 0 bases and 0 bases respectively, with 3 bases between them. Germline CDR1 SNHLY, CDR2 FYNNEI. The DNA for the CDR3 is TGTGCCAGCAGTGAAGCGCTCTCTGGGGCCAACGTCCTGACTTTC. This translates into CASSEALSGANVLTF. Full variable domain (missing parts from reference TRBV2 and TRBJ2-6): EPEVTQTPSHQVTQMGQEVILRCVPISNHLYFYWYRQILGQKVEFLVSFYNNEISEKSEIFDDQFSVERPDGSNFTLKIRSTKLEDSAMYFCASSEALSGANVLTFGAGSRLTVL.

This chain joins TRBV19 and TRBJ2-6; perhaps TRBD2 as D (7 bases). This CDR3 has 16 amino acids. V dropped 3 bases and J dropped 4 bases, with 13 bases sitting between them. Germline lookup yields CDR1 LNHDA and CDR2 SQIVND (reference sequence). The CDR3 loop is CASSIIGGPGANVLTF. For the CDR3, the DNA is TGTGCCAGTAGTATCATCGGGGGGCCAGGGGCCAACGTCCTGACTTTC.

This clone appeared once. The rearrangement uses TRBV7-6 and TRBJ2-7, with 9 bases aligning to TRBD1. V shed 7 bases and J 3 bases; nucleotides not matched to a gene: 7. Germline values: CDR1 SGHVS, CDR2 FNYEAQ. The CDR3 spans 14 residues. The CDR3 DNA sequence: TGTGCCAGCAAATCCGGGACAGGGAACTACGAGCAGTACTTC. Translation gives CASKSGTGNYEQYF.

The chain uses TRBV28 and TRBJ2-7, with 7 nucleotides matching TRBD1. The germline CDR1 and CDR2 sequences are MDHEN and SYDVKM. After removal of 2 bases from V and 5 bases from J, the junction contained 9 bases not matched to a gene. The CDR3 covers 15 residues. The CDR3 DNA reads as TGTGCCAGCAGTTTAACGGGACAGACTTCCCACGAGCAGTACTTC. Translating gives CASSLTGQTSHEQYF.

This clone was seen only a few times. The chain is built from TRBV6-1 and TRBJ1-6; D uncertain. The ends were cut back, 2 bases at V and 10 bases at J, with 9 bases in the middle. The CDR3 contains 13 residues. Germline-derived CDR1 and CDR2 are MNHNS and SASEGT. In DNA form, the CDR3 reads TGTGCCAGCAGTGAACGCACCGTCTCACCCCTCCACTTT. Its protein is CASSERTVSPLHF.

The CDR3 loop is CSASRNTEAFF. The CDR3 DNA is TGCAGTGCTTCCAGGAACACTGAAGCTTTCTTT. The chain uses TRBV20-1 and TRBJ1-1; D is ambiguous. The CDR3 runs 11 residues. Germline V gene data show CDR1 as DFQATT and CDR2 as SNEGSKA (reference sequence). V was shortened by 5 bases and J by 1 base, with 5 bases between the two germline ends.